Listed here is a single T cell receptor (beta chain). This sample was taken from a study of monozygotic twins with inflammatory bowel disease. Germline V gives CDR1 MNHEY, CDR2 SVGAGI. CDR3 length: 16 amino acids. TCRdb re-called the 5' RACE reads; one entry per CDR3 protein, DNA not given. This table holds over 350,000 distinct CDR3 sequences. This clonotype originated in a human donor with ulcerative colitis or Crohn's disease, or a healthy co-twin of an affected twin (not recorded which). The sample was blood. V and J are TRBV6-5 and TRBJ2-7; TCRdb gives TRBD1 as the D gene, but with no DNA this cannot be confirmed. The CDR3 region is CASSYSGQHSAYEQYF.